The T cell receptor beta chain under discussion was sequenced for a study of T cell responses to AZD1222 COVID-19 vaccine. Study findings and constraints: Only a handful of AZD1222 recipients, six or seven in all, had baseline seropositivity. White British people made up most donors, females outnumbered males, and clonal diversity was possibly underestimated. Unmutated variant regions are reportedly the target of nearly half of TCRs that are spike-specific. Spike was spanned by vaccine-associated CD4 TCRs, which were dominant at 160-218 and 743-854.

Assay used: immunoSEQ multiplex PCR; TCRdb lists only in-frame clones, some missing. This sample yields 80,000 to 100,000 clones, of which approximately 85% are seen a single time; 12% belongs to the top ten. This clone was found a few times. Its target is not known. The germline V and J ends were trimmed by 0 bases and 8 bases, with 14 bases remaining between them. The CDR3 runs to 14 residues. In germline, CDR1 is SGHRS, CDR2 YFSETQ. The sequencing used peripheral blood, collected 28 days after the second AZD1222 dose. The receptor comes from an adult who received the AZD1222 COVID-19 vaccine. The chain combines TRBV5-1 with TRBJ1-2; no firm D call. In DNA form, the CDR3 reads TGCGCCAGCAGCTTGGACAGCACGAAGGGCGGCTACACCTTC. This codes for CASSLDSTKGGYTF.